This TCR beta chain stems from a study of T cell repertoires in cytomegalovirus infection. TCRdb reprocessed the reads with MiXCR, giving one entry per CDR3 protein. The sample holds 150,000 to 200,000 distinct CDR3 sequences, approximately 9.6% seen once. Germline assignment: CDR1 SGHDT and CDR2 YYEEEE. The CDR3 loop spans 14 amino acids. V gave up 4 bases and J gave up 3 bases, with 14 bases separating them. This clonotype was found many times. The target antigen is unknown. Study observations and caveats: In two of eight donors, the top clonotype was HLA-C-restricted CMV-specific.

Source material: PBMCs. V gene TRBV5-6 combines with J gene TRBJ2-7; TRBD1 is a possible D gene (6 bases). The TCR was taken from a human donor in good health (CMV status not recorded). Some clones in this sample may be carry-over from other donors' samples. The DNA for the CDR3 is TGTGCCAGCAGCCTACCCCAGGGGAACTACGAGCAGTACTTC. Translation gives CASSLPQGNYEQYF.